This T cell receptor beta chain was observed in a study of glioma-infiltrating T cells. Amplification of TCR alpha and beta CDR3 regions from RNA used iRepertoire nested multiplex PCR. TCRdb fed the multiplex PCR reads into MiXCR, producing one record per CDR3 protein. The table has under 150,000 distinct CDR3 sequences, approximately 26% seen once. The germline V gene encodes CDR1 SGHRS and CDR2 YFSETQ. The CDR3 has 17 amino acids. The ends lost 5 bases at V and 4 bases at J; junction bases unmatched: 9. The specimen sequenced was glioma tissue, nonneoplastic brain tissue, or PBMCs (not recorded which). V is TRBV5-1 and J is TRBJ2-3; 14 nucleotides align to TRBD2. This sequence originates from a human donor with low-grade glioma or glioblastoma, undergoing nonglioma brain surgery, or in good health (not recorded which). CDR3 in amino acids: CASSRGLAGEGADTQYF. The CDR3 nucleotides are TGCGCCAGCAGTCGGGGACTAGCGGGGGAAGGCGCAGATACGCAGTATTTT.